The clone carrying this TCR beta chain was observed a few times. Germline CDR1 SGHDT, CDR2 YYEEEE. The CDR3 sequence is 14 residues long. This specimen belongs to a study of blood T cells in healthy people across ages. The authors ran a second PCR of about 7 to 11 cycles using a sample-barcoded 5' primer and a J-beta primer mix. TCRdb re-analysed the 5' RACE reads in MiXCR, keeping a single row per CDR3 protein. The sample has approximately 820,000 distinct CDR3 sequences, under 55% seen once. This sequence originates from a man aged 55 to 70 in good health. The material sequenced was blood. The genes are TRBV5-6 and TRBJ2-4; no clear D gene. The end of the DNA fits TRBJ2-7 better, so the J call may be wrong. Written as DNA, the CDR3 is TGTGCCAGCAGCTTCGAGCCAACCTCCTACGAGCAGTACTTC. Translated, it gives CASSFEPTSYEQYF.